This T cell receptor beta chain was recovered during a study of shared clonotypes between healthy human individuals. Study observations and caveats: Clonotypes shared by all four sorted-subset donors had higher generation probabilities than non-shared clonotypes.

Germline V gene lookup returns CDR1 SEHNR and CDR2 FQNEAQ (reference sequence). The CDR3 totals 15 residues. V was shortened by 7 bases and J by 2 bases, with 17 bases between the two germline ends. Naive CD8 cells lacked CD45RO and underwent positive selection for CCR7, leaving out terminally differentiated effector memory CD45RA+ cells. Remarks on this clone: The antigen is not known.

The test was conducted at deep level. The genomic DNA of each subset was split evenly across several immunoSEQ plates. Using immunoSEQ multiplex PCR, the repertoire was profiled, and TCRdb retains in-frame clones only, with some absent. The table lists about 820,000 clones, about 92% of them singletons, with more than 20% in the top ten. Sequencing was done on a sample of naive CD8+ T cells sorted from blood. This chain uses TRBV7-9 with TRBJ1-2, with D uncertain. The sequence was obtained from a man aged 25 to 40 in good health. The CDR3 is CASTFSAGSNYGYTF. CDR3 nucleotides: TGTGCCAGCACCTTTTCCGCCGGATCGAACTATGGCTACACCTTC. The full variable domain, with the rest looked up from reference TRBV7-9 and TRBJ1-2, is DTGVSQNPRHKITKRGQNVTFRCDPISEHNRLYWYRQTLGQGPEFLTYFQNEAQLEKSRLLSDRFSAERPKGSFSTLEIQRTEQGDSAMYLCASTFSAGSNYGYTFGSGTRLTVV.